These 20 T cell receptor beta chains were sequenced from one sample in a study of early T cells in non-severe SARS-CoV-2 infection. TCRdb processed the 5' RACE reads anew with MiXCR; each CDR3 protein has one entry. The sample comprises about 77,000 distinct CDR3 sequences, about 17% of which are singletons, and approximately 2.6% rests with the top ten. The sample taken for sequencing was whole blood. Source of these receptors: an adult who was a healthcare worker with PCR-confirmed SARS-CoV-2 infection or an uninfected control (not recorded which).

This clonotype occurred a few times. The CDR3 nucleotides read TGCAGCGTTGGAAGCCTTGGGGGCAGCTCTGGAAACACCATATATTTT. Translating gives CSVGSLGGSSGNTIYF. The J gene is TRBJ1-3, the V gene TRBV29-1, with D possibly being TRBD1 (6 bases). This CDR3 comprises 16 residues. The germline V gene has CDR1 SQVTM and CDR2 ANQGSEA. V lost 4 bases to trimming and J lost 0 bases, with 16 bases between them.

This clonotype was seen a few times. This sequence joins TRBV20-1 and TRBJ1-5; no definite D call. Germline CDR1 is DFQATT and CDR2 is SNEGSKA (reference sequence). This CDR3 comprises 13 residues. Trimming took 4 bases from V and 3 from J, leaving 10 bases between them. CDR3 region: CSANAGVNQPQHF. The CDR3 nucleotides read TGCAGTGCTAATGCCGGCGTCAATCAGCCCCAGCATTTT.

The rearrangement links TRBV5-6 to TRBJ2-5; D unclear. The CDR3 contains 14 residues. Between the trimmed V and J ends, which lost 0 bases and 3 bases, there was a span of 9 bases. Germline CDR1 is SGHDT and CDR2 is YYEEEE. CDR3 sequence reads: CASSLGQRKETQYF. Here the CDR3 DNA reads TGTGCCAGCAGCTTGGGACAAAGGAAAGAGACCCAGTACTTC.

This clonotype was recorded a few times. The V and J genes are TRBV7-3 and TRBJ1-5; D not certain. Germline-derived CDR1 and CDR2 are SGHTA and FQGTGA. V was clipped by 2 bases and J by 1 base, with 6 bases between them. The CDR3 spans 14 residues. Here the CDR3 DNA reads TGTGCCAGCAGCTTAGGTGTCAGCAATCAGCCCCAGCATTTT. As protein: CASSLGVSNQPQHF.

This clonotype has only a few counts. The CDR3 nucleotides read TGTGCTAGTGGTTTGCCCTACCCTAGCGGGATCTCAGCCAATGAGCAGTTCTTC. Translating gives CASGLPYPSGISANEQFF. The V call is TRBV12-5, the J call TRBJ2-1, with 9 bases aligning to TRBD2. Germline CDR1 and CDR2: LGHNT and FRNRAP. There are 18 residues in the CDR3. With V trimmed by 2 bases and J by 6 bases, 14 bases remained unmatched.

This sequence joins TRBV7-8 and TRBJ1-1; no reliable D call. CDR1 is SGHVS and CDR2 is FQNEAQ in the germline V gene. CDR3 length equals 14 residues. V lost 2 bases and J 1 base, leaving 8 bases between the germline ends. Here the CDR3 reads CASSLRTENTEAFF. CDR3 in DNA: TGTGCCAGCAGCTTACGAACAGAGAACACTGAAGCTTTCTTT.

The gene calls are TRBV6-6 and TRBJ2-1, with D possibly being TRBD1 (6 bases). V was clipped by 4 bases and J by 2 bases, with 12 bases between them. From germline, CDR1 is MNHNY and CDR2 SVGAGI (reference sequence). The CDR3 runs 15 residues. In DNA form, the CDR3 reads TGTGCCAGCAGTTTACAGGGTCGTACCTACAATGAGCAGTTCTTC. Amino acids: CASSLQGRTYNEQFF.

This clonotype showed up just a few times. The chain joins TRBV10-3 to TRBJ2-3; D call uncertain. The germline V gene encodes CDR1 ENHRY and CDR2 SYGVKD. The V end lost 5 bases, the J end lost 3 bases, and 15 bases lay between the germline ends. The length of the CDR3 is 15 residues. DNA for the CDR3: TGTGCCATCAGTACCCGGGCGCCCGAGACAGATACGCAGTATTTT. This sequence encodes CAISTRAPETDTQYF.

V gene TRBV20-1 combines with J gene TRBJ2-1; 8 bases are a match to TRBD2. Germline-derived CDR1 and CDR2 are DFQATT and SNEGSKA (reference sequence). V lost 4 bases, J lost 4 bases, and 3 bases stayed unmatched. The length of the CDR3 is 13 residues. This CDR3 is CSANSGAYNEQFF. The CDR3 DNA is TGCAGTGCTAATAGCGGGGCTTACAATGAGCAGTTCTTC.

This chain joins TRBV4-2 and TRBJ2-1; no firm D call. The CDR3 covers 16 residues. Trimming pared 0 bases from V and 2 bases from J, leaving 11 bases between. The V gene's germline CDR1 is LGHNA and CDR2 YNFKEQ. The CDR3: CASSQDPRGPYNEQFF. As DNA, the CDR3 is TGTGCCAGCAGCCAAGACCCACGCGGACCCTACAATGAGCAGTTCTTC.

The chain combines TRBV2 with TRBJ2-7, with TRBD1 matching over 7 bases. The CDR3 has 14 amino acids. Germline CDR1 and CDR2: SNHLY and FYNNEI. V shed 5 bases, J shed 0 bases, and the junction held 4 bases outside the gene matches. In DNA form, the CDR3 reads TGTGCCAGCAGTAAACAGGGGACCTCCTACGAGCAGTACTTC. Translated: CASSKQGTSYEQYF.

V gene TRBV12-3 or TRBV12-4 combines with J gene TRBJ2-2; possible D gene TRBD2, 6 bases. The CDR3 is made up of 17 amino acids. Trimming left V 2 bases short and J 5 bases short, with 18 bases between. The chain's CDR3 is CASSLLHPFGGTGELFF. The CDR3 DNA sequence: TGTGCCAGCAGTTTACTTCACCCCTTCGGAGGGACCGGGGAGCTGTTTTTT.

This clonotype has just a few counts. The chain's CDR3 is CASSFRGPNSPLHF. The CDR3 nucleotides are TGTGCCAGCAGTTTTAGGGGGCCCAATTCACCCCTCCACTTT. V is TRBV12-3 or TRBV12-4 and J is TRBJ1-6, with 7 bases matching TRBD1. The length of the CDR3 is 14 residues. V shed 3 bases and J 7 bases; nucleotides not matched to a gene: 3.

There are a few counts of this clonotype. This chain uses TRBV7-8 with TRBJ1-6; D is ambiguous. CDR3 length: 13 residues. V shed 1 base and J shed 8 bases, with 6 bases lying between them. Germline lookup yields CDR1 SGHVS and CDR2 FQNEAQ. CDR3 region: CASSLGTDSPLHF. The DNA of the CDR3 is TGTGCCAGCAGCTTAGGGACGGATTCACCCCTCCACTTT.

V is TRBV11-2 and J is TRBJ1-1, with D maybe TRBD1 (6 bases). Trimming left V 0 bases short and J 6 bases short, with 11 bases between. Germline CDR1 and CDR2: SGHAT and FQNNGV. The CDR3 extends over 14 amino acids. CDR3 nucleotides: TGTGCCAGCAGCTTAGATCCAGGGGCTCCTGAAGCTTTCTTT. Residues: CASSLDPGAPEAFF.

The rearrangement joins TRBV20-1 to TRBJ2-4; D is unclear. The germline gives CDR1 DFQATT, CDR2 SNEGSKA (reference sequence). This CDR3 comprises 14 residues. The V end was cut by 3 bases, the J end by 0 bases, with 9 bases between. The CDR3 DNA sequence: TGCAGTGCTAGCCCCCCAATAGCCAAAAACATTCAGTACTTC. This encodes CSASPPIAKNIQYF.

This chain joins TRBV5-1 and TRBJ1-1, with D maybe TRBD1 (6 bases). V was shortened by 4 bases and J by 0 bases, with 13 bases between the two germline ends. CDR1 SGHRS and CDR2 YFSETQ come from the germline V gene. The CDR3 contains 15 residues. This chain's CDR3 is CASSVSTGLNTEAFF. The CDR3 DNA reads TGCGCCAGCAGCGTTTCGACAGGTCTGAACACTGAAGCTTTCTTT.

The V and J genes are TRBV5-1 and TRBJ1-1; a possible D gene is TRBD1 (5 bases). Trimming cost V 3 bases and J 7 bases, with 16 bases left between them. Germline CDR1 reads SGHRS; CDR2 reads YFSETQ. The CDR3 runs 14 residues. CDR3 sequence (DNA): TGCGCCAGCAGCTCTCGTGGGGACGGCGTTGAAGCTTTCTTT. Protein: CASSSRGDGVEAFF.

The chain couples TRBV28 to TRBJ2-1; D remains ambiguous. Germline V lookup: CDR1 MDHEN, CDR2 SYDVKM. The CDR3 totals 16 residues. With 3 bases removed from V and 0 bases from J, the gap between germline ends came to 12 bases. CDR3 DNA: TGTGCCAGCAGTTTGACCATAAGAAACTCCTACAATGAGCAGTTCTTC. Translated, it gives CASSLTIRNSYNEQFF.

The chain has TRBV9 and TRBJ1-1; TRBD1 agrees at 9 bases. Per the germline V gene, CDR1 is SGDLS and CDR2 is YYNGEE. The CDR3 has 15 residues. The trim removed 0 bases at V and 4 bases at J, leaving 4 bases unmatched. Written as DNA, the CDR3 is TGTGCCAGCAGCGTAGAGGGACAGGGATTCACTGAAGCTTTCTTT. It encodes CASSVEGQGFTEAFF.